This passage covers 23 T cell receptor beta chains from one sample sequenced in a study of CD8+CD57+ T cells in acquired aplastic anemia. The template for TCR beta VDJ and CDR3 sequence profiling was genomic DNA. TCRdb processed the reads anew with MiXCR; each CDR3 protein has one entry. This sample yields 120,000 or so distinct CDR3 sequences, of which under 60% are seen a single time; about 31% belongs to the top ten. Patients sequenced had flow cytometry evidence of CD8+CD57+ cell expansion. Sample: sorted CD4+, CD8+, or CD8+CD57+ T cells (not recorded which) from PBMCs. These receptors were taken from a human donor with aplastic anemia.

This clonotype was seen only a few times. This CDR3 is CASSLWAGGLSTDTQYF. The CDR3 DNA is TGTGCCAGCAGCTTATGGGCGGGGGGCCTTAGCACAGATACGCAGTATTTT. The chain employs TRBV7-8 and TRBJ2-3, with TRBD2 matching 8 bases. Germline assignment: CDR1 SGHVS and CDR2 FQNEAQ. This CDR3 is 17 amino acids long. V shed 2 bases and J 0 bases; nucleotides not matched to a gene: 7.

The V call is TRBV15, the J call TRBJ2-3, with D possibly matching TRBD1 (7 bases). This CDR3 comprises 15 residues. Germline values: CDR1 LNHNV, CDR2 YYDKDF (reference sequence). V was pared by 0 bases and J by 5 bases, with 12 bases between. The CDR3 loop is CATSRDPQGGDTQYF. CDR3 sequence (DNA): TGTGCCACCAGCAGAGATCCCCAGGGGGGAGATACGCAGTATTTT. Complete variable domain (other parts from reference TRBV15 and TRBJ2-3): DAMVIQNPRYQVTQFGKPVTLSCSQTLNHNVMYWYQQKSSQAPKLLFHYYDKDFNNEADTPDNFQSRRPNTSFCFLDIRSPGLGDTAMYLCATSRDPQGGDTQYFGPGTRLTVL.

The CDR3: CASTRGRYPNSYEQYF. The CDR3 DNA reads as TGTGCCAGCACGCGCGGGAGGTACCCTAATTCCTACGAGCAGTACTTC. This sequence joins TRBV12-3 or TRBV12-4 and TRBJ2-7, with 8 bases lining up with TRBD2. V was pared by 7 bases and J by 1 base, with 12 bases of the junction left unmatched. This CDR3 is built from 16 residues.

The chain carries TRBV10-1 and TRBJ1-1; 9 positions match TRBD1. Losses at the gene ends were 4 bases for V and 4 bases for J; bases not matched to a gene: 13. This CDR3 comprises 17 residues. From germline, CDR1 is WNHNN and CDR2 SYGVQD (reference sequence). CDR3 residues: CASSGPGDRVEGTEAFF. CDR3 nucleotides: TGCGCCAGCAGTGGACCGGGGGACAGGGTAGAGGGCACTGAAGCTTTCTTT.

Concerning this clonotype itself: An end of the junction differs from the germline gene, which may be a read error. The CDR3 region has the DNA TGTGCCAGCAGTTTATTTAAGGGGCCAAGCACAGATACGCAGTATTTT. Residues: CASSLFKGPSTDTQYF. The chain couples TRBV10-3 to TRBJ2-3; possible D gene TRBD1, 5 bases. The CDR3 runs to 16 residues. The germline CDR1 and CDR2 sequences are ENHRY and SYGVKD.

This clonotype was counted many times. The J gene is TRBJ2-3, the V gene TRBV6-2 or TRBV6-3; tentative D call: TRBD2 (6 bases). V lost 6 bases, J lost 2 bases, and 9 bases lay in between. Per germline, CDR1 MNHEY and CDR2 SVGEGT. There are 13 residues in the CDR3. The DNA of the CDR3 is TGTGCCAGCAGCCGGGACTCCACAGATACGCAGTATTTT. Translating it yields CASSRDSTDTQYF.

Concerning this clonotype: As the CDR3 is not closed by the conserved phenylalanine or tryptophan, this likely results from a read error. V gene TRBV13 combines with J gene TRBJ1-6; TRBD1 is a possible D gene (6 bases). CDR3 length: 14 amino acids. Germline CDR1 reads PRHDT; CDR2 reads FYEKMQ (reference sequence). Trimming left V 4 bases short and J 12 bases short, with 16 bases between. In nucleotides, the CDR3 is TGTGCCAGCAGCTCAGTGGGGGCAGGGAGACCCCTCCACTCT. The encoded protein is CASSSVGAGRPLHS.

This clonotype was detected ten times or more. The genes are TRBV15 and TRBJ1-3; no clear D gene. This CDR3 comprises 16 residues. The V gene's germline CDR1 is LNHNV and CDR2 YYDKDF (reference sequence). V lost 3 bases to trimming and J lost 2 bases, with 14 bases between them. CDR3 residues: CATSSDEAGTGNTIYF. The CDR3, as DNA: TGTGCCACCAGCAGCGACGAGGCGGGGACTGGAAACACCATATATTTT.

The chain links TRBV25-1 to TRBJ1-3, with 8 bases identical to TRBD1. Germline CDR1 reads MGHDK; CDR2 reads SYGVNS. The CDR3 loop spans 11 amino acids. V dropped 10 bases and J dropped 7; count of bases not matched to a gene: 3. CDR3 DNA: TGTGCCATCGGACAGGGCAACACCATATATTTT. Translating gives CAIGQGNTIYF.

The CDR3 region has the DNA TGTGCCACCAGTGAGTGGGATACGCAGTATTTT. Protein product: CATSEWDTQYF. V and J are TRBV24-1 and TRBJ2-3; unclear D gene. Germline V lookup: CDR1 KGHDR, CDR2 SFDVKD. The CDR3 has 11 amino acids. Trimming took 4 bases from V and 6 from J, leaving 4 bases between them.

This chain connects TRBV24-1 to TRBJ2-1, with D maybe TRBD2 (5 bases). Germline CDR1 is KGHDR and CDR2 is SFDVKD. V lost 4 bases to trimming and J lost 8 bases, with 17 bases between them. CDR3 length equals 15 residues. This CDR3 is CATSDRLEAIDEQFF. The CDR3 DNA reads as TGTGCCACCAGTGACCGACTGGAGGCTATCGATGAGCAGTTCTTC.

The chain uses TRBV5-6 and TRBJ2-7, with TRBD2 as a possible D gene (5 bases). Trimming cost V 4 bases and J 3 bases, with 8 bases left between them. The CDR3 is 12 amino acids. From germline, CDR1 is SGHDT and CDR2 YYEEEE. This CDR3 is CASSKDYYEQYF. For the CDR3, the DNA is TGTGCCAGCAGCAAAGACTACTACGAGCAGTACTTC.

There are many counts of this clonotype. V gene TRBV9 combines with J gene TRBJ2-2, with 9 bases that match TRBD2. V trimming: 3 bases; J trimming: 3 bases; junction bases outside the gene matches: 3. The length of the CDR3 is 15 residues. Germline CDR1 is SGDLS and CDR2 is YYNGEE. CDR3 bases: TGTGCCAGCAGCGGGCGGGGGGGCGACACCGGGGAGCTGTTTTTT. Its protein is CASSGRGGDTGELFF.

The chain links TRBV5-5 to TRBJ1-1; no firm D call. Germline CDR1 and CDR2: SGHKS and YYEKEE (reference sequence). This CDR3 has 13 residues. V lost 5 bases, J lost 2 bases, and 10 bases lay in between. The CDR3 spells CASSWYENTEAFF. In DNA form, the CDR3 reads TGTGCCAGCAGTTGGTACGAAAACACTGAAGCTTTCTTT.

The rearrangement joins TRBV25-1 to TRBJ2-5; 12 bases map to TRBD2. The CDR3 has 16 amino acids. Germline trimming cut 3 bases from V and 5 bases from J; bases unmatched to any gene: 7. Germline V gene data show CDR1 as MGHDK and CDR2 as SYGVNS. CDR3 DNA: TGTGCCAGCAGTGATCTACTAGCGGGGGGTCAGGAGACCCAGTACTTC. Translated: CASSDLLAGGQETQYF.

In this sample, this clonotype turned up many times. The chain is built from TRBV5-6 and TRBJ2-6, with TRBD1 as a possible D gene (5 bases). Germline assignment: CDR1 SGHDT and CDR2 YYEEEE. The CDR3 is 15 amino acids. V gave up 1 base and J gave up 2 bases, with 7 bases separating them. CDR3 protein: CASSLQTAGANVLTF. The CDR3 nucleotides read TGTGCCAGCAGCTTGCAGACAGCTGGGGCCAACGTCCTGACTTTC.

The genes are TRBV2 and TRBJ2-7; D gene ambiguous. With 4 bases removed from V and 4 bases from J, the gap between germline ends came to 5 bases. Germline lookup yields CDR1 SNHLY and CDR2 FYNNEI. The CDR3 loop spans 11 amino acids. The DNA of the CDR3 is TGTGCCAGCAGTGTACAGTACGAGCAGTACTTC. Protein sequence: CASSVQYEQYF.

This clonotype was observed a handful of times. V and J are TRBV6-6 and TRBJ2-5, with D maybe TRBD2 (6 bases). The CDR3 spans 16 residues. Trimming pared 1 base from V and 3 bases from J, leaving 15 bases between. Germline values: CDR1 MNHNY, CDR2 SVGAGI (reference sequence). CDR3: CASSYWAAGSKETQYF. The CDR3 region has the DNA TGTGCCAGCAGTTACTGGGCGGCGGGGTCTAAAGAGACCCAGTACTTC.

Ten or more counts support this clonotype. The V gene is TRBV5-1, the J gene TRBJ2-7; 8 bases map to TRBD2. CDR1 and CDR2 (germline): SGHRS, YFSETQ. After removal of 0 bases from V and 0 bases from J, the junction contained 8 bases not matched to a gene. The CDR3 consists of 17 residues. The CDR3 bases are TGCGCCAGCAGCTTGGAGCCTAGCGGGTCGAGCTCCTACGAGCAGTACTTC. Translated, it gives CASSLEPSGSSSYEQYF.

In its sample, this clonotype was seen many times. This chain connects TRBV10-3 to TRBJ2-3, with 9 bases identical to TRBD2. V was clipped by 6 bases and J by 1 base; unmatched bases: 2. CDR1 ENHRY and CDR2 SYGVKD come from the germline V gene. There are 14 residues in the CDR3. CDR3 protein: CAISVAGGTDTQYF. The CDR3 DNA sequence: TGTGCCATCAGCGTAGCGGGGGGCACAGATACGCAGTATTTT.

This clonotype showed up just once. This chain joins TRBV10-3 and TRBJ2-1; 12 nucleotides align to TRBD2. V was pared by 2 bases and J by 6 bases, with 2 bases of the junction left unmatched. The germline V gene encodes CDR1 ENHRY and CDR2 SYGVKD. The CDR3 sequence is 15 residues long. CDR3: CAISEMTSGSNEQFF. CDR3 bases: TGTGCCATCAGTGAGATGACTAGCGGGAGCAATGAGCAGTTCTTC.

This clonotype was seen many times. This rearrangement joins TRBV10-3 to TRBJ2-1; 11 bases map to TRBD1. With 7 bases clipped from V and 6 bases from J, the junction kept 5 bases outside the gene matches. The germline CDR1 and CDR2 sequences are ENHRY and SYGVKD. This CDR3 has 14 residues. The CDR3 sequence is CAIKGTGGTNEQFF. The CDR3, as DNA: TGTGCCATCAAGGGGACAGGGGGGACCAATGAGCAGTTCTTC.

This chain links TRBV12-3 or TRBV12-4 with TRBJ2-1; no firm D call. The CDR3 covers 12 residues. V gave up 7 bases and J gave up 8 bases, with 12 bases separating them. The CDR3 coding sequence is TGTGCCAGCACCCCCCCGGGCCATGAGCAGTTCTTC. Translated: CASTPPGHEQFF.